This T cell receptor (beta chain) is drawn from a study of identical twins. Template switching added a universal primer binding site, and final cDNA carried unique molecular identifiers. TCRdb independently ran MiXCR on the 5' RACE reads; one entry per CDR3 protein. The sample lists roughly 480,000 distinct CDR3 sequences; about 24% were seen once. The CDR3 is 15 residues long. This sample was shared with a second study, whose subject was T cells expressing NK-cell markers. That source reports: The study drew TCR beta repertoires from sorted CD3+CD56+NKG2C+, CD3+CD56+NKG2C- and CD3+CD56-NKG2C+ T cells.

Sequenced sample: CD4+ T cells sorted from blood. The chain links TRBV21-1 to TRBJ2-7; the table assigns TRBD1, which was not confirmed against the DNA. TRBV21-1 corresponds to a pseudogene. The TCR was taken from a woman between 18 and 30 years old in good health. The CDR3 is CASSKGAGKTYEQYF. As DNA, the CDR3 is TGTGCCAGCAGCAAAGGGGCAGGGAAGACCTACGAGCAGTACTTC.